These 10 T cell receptor beta chains originate from one sample sequenced in a study of T cells after yellow fever vaccination. TCRdb passed the 5' RACE reads through MiXCR, listing each CDR3 protein once. The sample comprises 200,000 to 300,000 distinct CDR3 sequences, around 6.7% of which are singletons, and roughly 1% rests with the top ten. The sample was CD4+ T cells sorted from PBMCs, taken on the day of the yellow fever booster vaccination. The origin of the receptors is a man aged 30 to 45 who received the YFV17D yellow fever vaccine.

This clonotype has a count of ten or more. This chain uses TRBV6-2 or TRBV6-3 with TRBJ2-5, with 8 nucleotides matching TRBD2. The germline gives CDR1 MNHEY, CDR2 SVGEGT. Trimming removed 8 bases from V and 2 bases from J; junction bases left unmatched: 7. CDR3 size: 14 residues. The CDR3, as DNA: TGTGCCAGCGACCAGGAGCGGGGGCAAGAGACCCAGTACTTC. Residues: CASDQERGQETQYF.

There are many counts of this clonotype. The CDR3 is CASSPAICITKLAKNIQYF. The CDR3 DNA reads as TGCGCCAGCAGTCCGGCCATTTGCATAACAAAACTAGCCAAAAACATTCAGTACTTC. The chain has TRBV23-1 and TRBJ2-4; D remains ambiguous. TRBV23-1 is reported as an ORF; its role is uncertain. This CDR3 is 19 amino acids long. Deletions cut 4 bases from V and 0 bases from J, with 22 bases between.

This clonotype was observed at least ten times. The gene calls are TRBV10-3 and TRBJ2-4; perhaps TRBD1 as D (5 bases). V lost 0 bases to trimming and J lost 6 bases, with 9 bases between them. The germline V gene has CDR1 ENHRY and CDR2 SYGVKD. The CDR3 totals 14 residues. The CDR3 region is CAISESTGRNIQYF. The CDR3 nucleotides are TGTGCCATCAGTGAGTCAACAGGAAGAAACATTCAGTACTTC.

The rearrangement links TRBV5-1 to TRBJ2-5; the D gene is possibly TRBD1 (5 bases). Germline values: CDR1 SGHRS, CDR2 YFSETQ. Trimming removed 3 bases at V and 0 bases at J, with 12 bases between. The CDR3 is 15 amino acids. In DNA form, the CDR3 reads TGCGCCAGCAGCTCCCAGTGGGGCAACCAAGAGACCCAGTACTTC. Its translation is CASSSQWGNQETQYF.

This clonotype has just a few counts. The genes are TRBV12-3 or TRBV12-4 and TRBJ2-3; unclear D gene. The V end lost 7 bases, the J end lost 6 bases, and 8 bases lay between the germline ends. The CDR3 is 11 residues long. Here the CDR3 reads CASTKSDTQYF. For the CDR3, the DNA is TGTGCCAGCACTAAGTCGGATACGCAGTATTTT.

In its sample, this clonotype was seen a few times. J is TRBJ2-1 and V is TRBV6-2 or TRBV6-3; 8 bases line up with TRBD1. The trim removed 6 bases at V and 4 bases at J, leaving 8 bases unmatched. Germline V CDR1 and CDR2: MNHEY, SVGEGT. CDR3 length: 15 amino acids. In DNA, the CDR3 is TGTGCCAGCAGGCTGAACAGGGGGTGGTACAATGAGCAGTTCTTC. Its protein product is CASRLNRGWYNEQFF.

This clonotype has just a few counts. The rearrangement joins TRBV7-2 to TRBJ2-7, with TRBD2 matching 14 bases. This CDR3 spans 17 amino acids. Germline CDR1 and CDR2: SGHTA and FQGNSA. J lost 1 base, V lost 2 bases, and 4 bases had no gene match. CDR3 region: CASSLMTSGRVSYEQYF. In DNA form, the CDR3 reads TGTGCCAGCAGCTTAATGACTAGCGGGAGGGTGTCCTACGAGCAGTACTTC.

V and J are TRBV3-1 and TRBJ2-1, with 15 positions matching TRBD2. The ends lost 3 bases at V and 11 bases at J; junction bases unmatched: 11. CDR3 length: 17 residues. CDR1 is LGHDT and CDR2 is YNNKEL in the germline V gene (reference sequence). CDR3: CASSHGTSGRLMGQQFF. CDR3 sequence (DNA): TGTGCCAGCAGCCATGGGACTAGCGGGAGGTTGATGGGTCAGCAGTTCTTC.

This clonotype came up many times. This chain joins TRBV3-1 and TRBJ2-5, with D perhaps TRBD2 (5 bases). Deletions cut 4 bases from V and 5 bases from J, with 14 bases between. In germline, CDR1 is LGHDT, CDR2 YNNKEL (reference sequence). The CDR3 runs 14 residues. CDR3 region: CASSPLEGRETQYF. The CDR3, as DNA: TGTGCCAGCAGCCCGTTAGAGGGCCGGGAGACCCAGTACTTC.

The J gene is TRBJ1-4, the V gene TRBV5-1; no reliable D call. V lost 3 bases and J lost 14, with 20 bases in between. Germline-derived CDR1 and CDR2 are SGHRS and YFSETQ. The CDR3 covers 14 residues. The CDR3 sequence: CASSSRLLSLVLFF. The DNA of the CDR3 is TGCGCCAGCAGCTCCAGACTGCTCAGTTTGGTGCTGTTTTTT.